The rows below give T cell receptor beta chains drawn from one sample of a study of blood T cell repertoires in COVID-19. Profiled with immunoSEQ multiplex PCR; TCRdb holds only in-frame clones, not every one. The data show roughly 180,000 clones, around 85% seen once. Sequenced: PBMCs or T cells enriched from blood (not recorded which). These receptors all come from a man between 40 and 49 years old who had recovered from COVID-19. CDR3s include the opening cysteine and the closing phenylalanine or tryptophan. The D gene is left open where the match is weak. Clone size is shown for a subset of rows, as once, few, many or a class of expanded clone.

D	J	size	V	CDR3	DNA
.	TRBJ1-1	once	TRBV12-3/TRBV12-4	CASRPTVNTEAFF	TGTGCCAGCCGGCCCACAGTGAACACTGAAGCTTTCTTT
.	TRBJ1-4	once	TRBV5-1	CASSSLVQGPNEKLFF	TGCGCCAGCAGCAGCCTGGTTCAGGGGCCGAATGAAAAACTGTTTTTT
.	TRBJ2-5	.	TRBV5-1	CASSLGIEGQTQYF	TGCGCCAGCAGCTTGGGGATAGAGGGTCAGACCCAGTACTTC
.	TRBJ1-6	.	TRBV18	CASSHRERNNSPLHF	TGTGCCAGCTCCCACAGGGAAAGGAATAATTCACCCCTCCACTTT
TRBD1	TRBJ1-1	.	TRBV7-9	CASSHRGLRAFF	TGTGCCAGCAGTCACAGGGGACTGAGAGCTTTCTTT
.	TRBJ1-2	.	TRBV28	CASQRTLNYGYTF	TGTGCCAGCCAAAGGACACTTAACTATGGCTACACCTTC
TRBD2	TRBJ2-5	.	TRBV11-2	CASSLEAGGRKETQYF	TGTGCCAGCAGCTTAGAAGCGGGGGGACGAAAAGAGACCCAGTACTTC
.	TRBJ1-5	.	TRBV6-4	CASSVARLISNQPQHF	TGTGCCAGCAGTGTGGCCCGACTTATTAGCAATCAGCCCCAGCATTTT
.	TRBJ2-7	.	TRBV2	CASSREAYEQYF	TGTGCCAGCAGTAGAGAAGCCTACGAGCAGTACTTC
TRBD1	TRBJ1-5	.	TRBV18	CASSAQGKNQPQHF	TGTGCCAGCTCGGCACAGGGGAAGAATCAGCCCCAGCATTTT
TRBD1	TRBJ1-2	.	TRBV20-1	CSATAQGVDTF	TGCAGTGCTACTGCGCAGGGGGTCGACACCTTC
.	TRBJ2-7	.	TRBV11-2	CASSLGQGGYEQYF	TGTGCCAGCAGCTTAGGACAGGGAGGCTACGAGCAGTACTTC
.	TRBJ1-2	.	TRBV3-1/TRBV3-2	CASSHDGGRGRYGYTF	TGTGCCAGCAGCCATGACGGCGGCAGGGGAAGGTATGGCTACACCTTC
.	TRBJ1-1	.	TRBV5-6	CASSLPLMNTEAFF	TGTGCCAGCAGCTTGCCACTTATGAACACTGAAGCTTTCTTT
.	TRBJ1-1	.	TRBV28	CASSLWRVGNTEAFF	TGTGCCAGCAGTTTATGGCGGGTGGGGAACACTGAAGCTTTCTTT
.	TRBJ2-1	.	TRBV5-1	CASSLAAREQFF	TGCGCCAGCAGCTTGGCCGCCAGGGAGCAGTTCTTC
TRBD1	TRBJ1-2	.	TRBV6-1	CASSDWDRGRLDGYTF	TGTGCCAGCAGTGACTGGGATAGGGGGCGCTTGGATGGCTACACCTTC
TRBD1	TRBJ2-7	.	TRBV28	CASGQGPLEQYF	TGTGCCAGCGGACAGGGGCCCCTCGAGCAGTACTTC
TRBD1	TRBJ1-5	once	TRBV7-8	CASSLVGTGGWGNQPQHF	TGTGCCAGCAGCTTAGTTGGGACAGGGGGGTGGGGCAATCAGCCCCAGCATTTT
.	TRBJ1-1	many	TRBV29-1	CSPRGNTEAFF	TGCAGCCCCCGGGGGAACACTGAAGCTTTCTTT
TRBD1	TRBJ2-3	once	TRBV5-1	CASSPTGDGTDTQYF	TGCGCCAGCAGCCCCACAGGGGATGGCACAGATACGCAGTATTTT
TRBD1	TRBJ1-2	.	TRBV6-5	CASRTGGYGYTF	TGTGCCAGCAGGACAGGGGGTTATGGCTACACCTTC
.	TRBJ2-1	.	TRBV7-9	CASSSRTAEQFF	TGTGCCAGCAGCTCAAGGACTGCTGAGCAGTTCTTC
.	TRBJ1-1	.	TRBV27	CASQEQSRTEAFF	TGTGCCAGCCAGGAACAGTCGCGCACTGAAGCTTTCTTT
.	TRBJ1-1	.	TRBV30	CAWSVGGGAFF	TGTGCCTGGAGTGTCGGCGGCGGGGCTTTCTTT
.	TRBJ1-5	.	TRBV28	CASRINGGDYYSNQPQHF	TGTGCCAGCAGAATAAATGGGGGGGACTACTATAGCAATCAGCCCCAGCATTTT
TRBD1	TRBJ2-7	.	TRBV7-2	CASSTTGGNTYEQYF	TGTGCCAGCAGCACGACAGGGGGAAATACCTACGAGCAGTACTTC
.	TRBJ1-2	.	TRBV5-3	CARSPLSFRALNYGYTF	TGTGCCAGAAGCCCTTTATCTTTCAGGGCCCTAAACTATGGCTACACCTTC
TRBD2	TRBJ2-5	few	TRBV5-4	CASSWGLAGLETQYF	TGTGCCAGCAGCTGGGGACTAGCGGGGTTGGAGACCCAGTACTTC
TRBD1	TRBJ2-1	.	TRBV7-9	CASSPTTGNGYNEQFF	TGTGCCAGCAGCCCAACGACAGGGAACGGTTACAATGAGCAGTTCTTC
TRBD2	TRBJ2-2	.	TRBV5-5	CASSPVGLALTGELFF	TGTGCCAGCAGCCCGGTGGGACTAGCGTTAACCGGGGAGCTGTTTTTT
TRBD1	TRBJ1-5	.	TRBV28	CASSLLMRGPSNQPQHF	TGTGCCAGCAGTTTGCTTATGAGGGGGCCCTCCAATCAGCCCCAGCATTTT
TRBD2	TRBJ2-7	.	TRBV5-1	CASSPRTSGTYEQYF	TGCGCCAGCAGTCCCCGGACTAGCGGAACCTACGAGCAGTACTTC
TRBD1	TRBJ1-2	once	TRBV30	CAWRGQGWLVYGYTF	TGTGCCTGGAGGGGACAGGGCTGGCTAGTCTATGGCTACACCTTC
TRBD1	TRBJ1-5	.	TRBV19	CASSRDSNQPQHF	TGTGCCAGTAGTAGGGACAGTAATCAGCCCCAGCATTTT
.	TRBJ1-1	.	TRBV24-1	CATSDRRGSEAFF	TGTGCCACCAGTGACCGAAGGGGATCTGAAGCTTTCTTT
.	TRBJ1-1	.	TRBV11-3	CASSLVGPNTEAFF	TGTGCCAGCAGCTTAGTTGGGCCGAACACTGAAGCTTTCTTT
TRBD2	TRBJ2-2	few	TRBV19	CASKPPGLAGVTGELFF	TGTGCCAGTAAACCACCGGGACTAGCGGGAGTCACCGGGGAGCTGTTTTTT
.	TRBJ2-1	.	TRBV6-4	CASSDEPLAREQFF	TGTGCCAGCAGTGACGAACCTCTGGCCCGTGAGCAGTTCTTC
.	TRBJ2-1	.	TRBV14	CASSQLPVLSYNEQFF	TGTGCCAGCAGCCAATTACCGGTCCTCTCCTACAATGAGCAGTTCTTC
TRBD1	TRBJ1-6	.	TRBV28	CASRGTGHNSPLHF	TGTGCCAGCAGGGGGACAGGGCATAATTCACCCCTCCACTTT
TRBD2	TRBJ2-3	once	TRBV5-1	CASSLEAGGPKDTQYF	TGCGCCAGCAGCTTGGAAGCGGGAGGGCCCAAAGATACGCAGTATTTT
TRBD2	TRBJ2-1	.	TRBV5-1	CASRSGRAFNTTGNEQFF	TGCGCCAGCCGTAGCGGGAGGGCCTTTAATACTACAGGCAATGAGCAGTTCTTC
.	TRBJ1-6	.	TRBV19	CASSGQGNSPLHF	TGTGCCAGTAGTGGGCAGGGGAATTCACCCCTCCACTTT
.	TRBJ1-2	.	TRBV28	CASSSTGFGGYTF	TGTGCCAGCAGTTCTACAGGGTTTGGCGGCTACACCTTC
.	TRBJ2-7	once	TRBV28	CASSLQGGDEQYF	TGTGCCAGCAGTCTCCAGGGAGGCGACGAGCAGTACTTC
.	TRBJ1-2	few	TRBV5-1	CASSFPNGQNSNYGYTF	TGCGCCAGCAGCTTTCCGAACGGACAGAACTCTAACTATGGCTACACCTTC
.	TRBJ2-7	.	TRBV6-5	CASSYSREQYF	TGTGCCAGCAGTTACTCGAGAGAGCAGTACTTC
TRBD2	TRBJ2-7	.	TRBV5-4	CASSLGGQAGNSYEQYF	TGTGCCAGCAGCTTGGGGGGCCAAGCGGGGAATTCCTACGAGCAGTACTTC
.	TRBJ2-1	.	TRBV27	CASGLGGGLYNEQFF	TGTGCCAGCGGCCTAGGAGGGGGCCTTTACAATGAGCAGTTCTTC
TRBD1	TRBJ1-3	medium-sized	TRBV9	CASSVGGTGVNTIYF	TGTGCCAGCAGCGTAGGAGGGACAGGGGTAAACACCATATATTTT
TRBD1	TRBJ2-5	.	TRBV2	CATAVDRGRETQYF	TGTGCCACCGCTGTCGACAGGGGAAGGGAGACCCAGTACTTC